The 15 T cell receptor beta chains reported below all come from one sample, sequenced in a study of T cell responses to AZD1222 COVID-19 vaccine (dated by TCRdb to the early 2020s). The method was the immunoSEQ multiplex PCR assay. TCRdb took over this immuneACCESS table, retaining in-frame rearrangements with V and J assigned. Such tables are incomplete; in checked studies, under half of the missing clones stem from an unresolved V gene, and the remainder is unexplained. Recorded for this sample are about 81,000 clones; around 90% of them occurred a single time. Of the sample, roughly 8% falls within the top ten clones. The sample's time point label is to be understood as: about 28 days (+/-7) after the second vaccine dose. Material: peripheral blood, obtained 28 days after the second AZD1222 dose. All receptors derive from an adult who received the AZD1222 COVID-19 vaccine.

The chain joins TRBV7-2 to TRBJ2-2; 10 bases map to TRBD2. Looked up from germline, CDR1 is SGHTA and CDR2 is FQGNSA. Trimming removed 7 bases from V and 5 bases from J; junction bases left unmatched: 4. The CDR3 runs to 14 residues. CDR3 sequence (DNA): TGTGCCAGCACTAGCGGGAGTAAGACCGGGGAGCTGTTTTTT. Protein sequence: CASTSGSKTGELFF.

The genes are TRBV28 and TRBJ1-2; D remains unclear. From germline, CDR1 is MDHEN and CDR2 SYDVKM. The CDR3 is 16 amino acids. V lost 4 bases and J 4 bases, leaving 19 bases between the germline ends. This CDR3 reads CASSSPGGSEAYGYTF. The CDR3 DNA reads TGTGCCAGCAGTTCCCCGGGAGGAAGTGAGGCCTATGGCTACACCTTC.

This clone was picked up a small number of times. This chain uses TRBV28 with TRBJ1-5; D call uncertain. The CDR3 runs 12 residues. V was trimmed by 5 bases and J by 7 bases, leaving 9 bases between them. The V gene's germline CDR1 is MDHEN and CDR2 SYDVKM. CDR3 in amino acids: CASSQQLQPQHF. The CDR3 nucleotides are TGTGCCAGCAGTCAACAGCTGCAGCCCCAGCATTTT.

The chain is built from TRBV30 and TRBJ2-1; no clear D gene. V was cut by 2 bases and J by 4 bases, with 9 bases left in between. This CDR3 contains 13 residues. CDR1 is GTSNPN and CDR2 is SVGIG in the germline V gene (reference sequence). The DNA of the CDR3 is TGTGCCTGGAGTACCACACCTTACAATGAGCAGTTCTTC. As protein: CAWSTTPYNEQFF.

The rearrangement links TRBV28 to TRBJ1-2, with 9 positions matching TRBD1. The CDR3 sequence is 15 residues long. Germline V gene data show CDR1 as MDHEN and CDR2 as SYDVKM. After removal of 6 bases from V and 0 bases from J, the junction contained 5 bases not matched to a gene. CDR3 coding DNA: TGTGCCAGCAGGCGACAGGGGGGAGCTAACTATGGCTACACCTTC. This translates into CASRRQGGANYGYTF.

This clone was counted between two and nine times. This sequence joins TRBV27 and TRBJ2-3, with TRBD2 identical over 11 bases. Germline CDR1 reads MNHEY; CDR2 reads SMNVEV (reference sequence). This CDR3 is built from 16 residues. V lost 1 base, J lost 4 bases, and 4 bases stayed unmatched. CDR3 residues: CASSLFSGRDADTQYF. The CDR3 DNA follows: TGTGCCAGCAGTTTATTTAGCGGGAGGGATGCAGATACGCAGTATTTT.

The chain employs TRBV6-1 and TRBJ2-3, with 10 bases aligning to TRBD2. CDR1 and CDR2 from the germline V gene are MNHNS and SASEGT. CDR3 length equals 16 residues. Losses at the gene ends were 4 bases for V and 0 bases for J; bases not matched to a gene: 4. In DNA form, the CDR3 reads TGTGCCAGCAGTGCCCATAGCGGGGGGAGCACAGATACGCAGTATTTT. It encodes CASSAHSGGSTDTQYF.

V gene TRBV2 combines with J gene TRBJ2-7; D not certain. The length of the CDR3 is 12 residues. CDR1 is SNHLY, CDR2 FYNNEI, per germline. V dropped 4 bases and J dropped 3 bases, with 7 bases sitting between them. In nucleotides, the CDR3 is TGTGCCAGCAGTGGACGGATCTACGAGCAGTACTTC. This codes for CASSGRIYEQYF.

The V call is TRBV28, the J call TRBJ2-3; perhaps TRBD2 as D (5 bases). This CDR3 spans 12 amino acids. V lost 6 bases to trimming and J lost 4 bases, with 8 bases between them. Germline CDR1 MDHEN, CDR2 SYDVKM. The CDR3 protein is CASREAADTQYF. CDR3 sequence (DNA): TGTGCCAGCAGAGAAGCGGCAGATACGCAGTATTTT.

This clone has only a few counts. The chain has TRBV5-4 and TRBJ2-2; D may correspond to TRBD1 or TRBD2 (5 bases each). Per the germline V gene, CDR1 is SGHNT and CDR2 is YYREEE (reference sequence). Trimming removed 0 bases from V and 8 bases from J, with 11 bases in between. The CDR3 has 14 residues. The DNA for the CDR3 is TGTGCCAGCAGCTTGGCGGGACCCCCAGGGGAGCTGTTTTTT. This codes for CASSLAGPPGELFF.

The chain combines TRBV12-3 or TRBV12-4 with TRBJ2-7; no reliable D call. The V end lost 3 bases, the J end lost 4 bases, and 7 bases lay between the germline ends. This CDR3 is built from 12 residues. CDR3 amino acids: CASSLKEYEQYF. In nucleotides, the CDR3 is TGTGCCAGCAGTTTGAAAGAATACGAGCAGTACTTC.

This clone was observed a single time. This chain joins TRBV21-1 and TRBJ1-1; the table's D call of TRBD1 was not tested on the DNA. TRBV21-1 is described as a pseudogene. The CDR3 is 15 amino acids. Here the CDR3 reads CASSNGQGLHTEAFF. The CDR3 DNA reads as TGTGCCAGCAGCAATGGGCAGGGTCTACACACTGAAGCTTTCTTT.

This chain links TRBV23-1 with TRBJ2-3, with D unresolved. TRBV23-1 is designated an ORF whose function remains uncertain. The CDR3 totals 17 residues. V dropped 0 bases and J dropped 0 bases, with 13 bases sitting between them. CDR3 nucleotides: TGCGCCAGCAGTCAATCCCCTGGGAAAGATAGCACAGATACGCAGTATTTT. Encoded protein: CASSQSPGKDSTDTQYF.

A single count supports this clone. The chain links TRBV5-8 to TRBJ1-4; weak D call: TRBD1 (5 bases). Trimming stripped 0 bases from V and 8 bases from J, with 14 bases between. The CDR3 totals 15 residues. The germline V gene encodes CDR1 SGHTS and CDR2 YDEGEE. The CDR3 reads CASSLGSQGREKLFF. The CDR3 DNA reads as TGTGCCAGCAGCTTGGGCTCGCAGGGCAGGGAAAAACTGTTTTTT.

This rearrangement joins TRBV2 to TRBJ2-7; tentative D call: TRBD2 (7 bases). CDR1 and CDR2 (germline): SNHLY, FYNNEI. This CDR3 spans 12 amino acids. Trimming removed 7 bases at V and 7 bases at J, with 14 bases between. The DNA of the CDR3 is TGTGCCAGCACAGGGGAGGGGTGGGAGCAGTACTTC. Translating it yields CASTGEGWEQYF.